This record looks at one T cell receptor (beta chain) sequence and its context. TCRdb called the 5' RACE reads again in MiXCR, with one record for every CDR3 protein. The sample includes 300,000 to 350,000 distinct CDR3 sequences, 3.5% to 4.5% of them seen just once. The sample is drawn from a study of T cells after yellow fever vaccination. Germline lookup yields CDR1 DFQATT and CDR2 SNEGSKA (reference sequence). Trimming took 6 bases from V and 6 from J, leaving 12 bases between them. This CDR3 spans 12 amino acids. The receptor comes from a man younger than 35 who received the YFV17D yellow fever vaccine. The starting material was PBMCs, obtained 15 days after the yellow fever booster vaccination. The V gene is TRBV20-1, the J gene TRBJ1-5; D is possibly TRBD1 (5 bases). CDR3 amino acids: CSAEDTGQPQHF. The CDR3 nucleotides are TGCAGTGCAGAGGACACGGGTCAGCCCCAGCATTTT.